This T cell receptor beta chain came from a study of T cells in localized non-small cell lung cancer. Study observations and caveats: Uninvolved adjacent lung, not tumor, had the highest T cell clonality.

TCRdb's copy holds only in-frame clones and misses some; the assay was immunoSEQ multiplex PCR. The sample carries under 100,000 clones, more than 75% recorded once. Germline V gene lookup returns CDR1 SGHRS and CDR2 YFSETQ. V dropped 3 bases and J dropped 2; count of bases not matched to a gene: 3. The CDR3 extends over 14 amino acids. A word on this clone: What it binds is not known.

The sequenced sample was peripheral blood, obtained before any cancer treatment. This receptor was taken from a woman aged 40 to 75 with stage I squamous cell lung carcinoma. The V call is TRBV5-1, the J call TRBJ1-2, with 8 bases lining up with TRBD1. The CDR3 nucleotides are TGCGCCAGCAGCTCGAGACAGGGGAACTATGGCTACACCTTC. Its translation: CASSSRQGNYGYTF. Filled out from reference TRBV5-1 and TRBJ1-2, the complete variable domain reads KAGVTQTPRYLIKTRGQQVTLSCSPISGHRSVSWYQQTPGQGLQFLFEYFSETQRNKGNFPGRFSGRQFSNSRSEMNVSTLELGDSALYLCASSSRQGNYGYTFGSGTRLTVV.